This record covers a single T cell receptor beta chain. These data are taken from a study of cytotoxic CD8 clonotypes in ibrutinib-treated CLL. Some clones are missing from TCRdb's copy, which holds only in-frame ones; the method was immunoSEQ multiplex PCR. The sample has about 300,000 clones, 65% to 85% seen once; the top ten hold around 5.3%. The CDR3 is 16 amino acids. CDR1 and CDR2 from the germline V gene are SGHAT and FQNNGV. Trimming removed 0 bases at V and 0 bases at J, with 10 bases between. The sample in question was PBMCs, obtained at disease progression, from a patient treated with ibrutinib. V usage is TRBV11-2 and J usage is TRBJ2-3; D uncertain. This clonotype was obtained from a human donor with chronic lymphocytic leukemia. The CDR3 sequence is CASSLEGSTSTDTQYF. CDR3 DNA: TGTGCCAGCAGCTTAGAAGGGTCCACTAGCACAGATACGCAGTATTTT. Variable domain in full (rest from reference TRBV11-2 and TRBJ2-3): EAGVAQSPRYKIIEKRQSVAFWCNPISGHATLYWYQQILGQGPKLLIQFQNNGVVDDSQLPKDRFSAERLKGVDSTLKIQPAKLEDSAVYLCASSLEGSTSTDTQYFGPGTRLTVL.